This T cell receptor beta chain was captured in a study of blood T cell repertoires in COVID-19. About the study: There were acute and convalescent COVID-19 samples, and they came from the United States, Italy and Spain.

V was pared by 0 bases and J by 7 bases, with 7 bases between. This CDR3 has 13 residues. CDR1 and CDR2 from the germline V gene are SGHNT and YYREEE (reference sequence). Only in-frame clones appear in the TCRdb table, and some are missing; sequencing was by immunoSEQ multiplex PCR. This table holds about 270,000 clones, around nine tenths found once. The sequencing sample was made of peripheral blood. This clonotype originated in a middle-aged man with active or convalescent COVID-19. The chain recombines TRBV5-4 with TRBJ1-4; weak D call: TRBD1 (6 bases). CDR3 region: CASSLVDSEKLFF. CDR3 nucleotides: TGTGCCAGCAGCTTGGTGGACAGTGAAAAACTGTTTTTT.